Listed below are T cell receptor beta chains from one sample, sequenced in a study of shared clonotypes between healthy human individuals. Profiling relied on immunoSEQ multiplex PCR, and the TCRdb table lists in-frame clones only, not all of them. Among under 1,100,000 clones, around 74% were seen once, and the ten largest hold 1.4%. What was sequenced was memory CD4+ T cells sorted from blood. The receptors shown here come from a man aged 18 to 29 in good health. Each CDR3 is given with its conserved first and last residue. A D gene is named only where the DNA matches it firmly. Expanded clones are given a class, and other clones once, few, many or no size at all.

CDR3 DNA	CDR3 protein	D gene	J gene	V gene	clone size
TGTGCCAGCAGCTTCCAAGGGGGGGGACCCTCTGGGGCCAACGTCCTGACTTTC	CASSFQGGGPSGANVLTF	.	TRBJ2-6	TRBV7-6	.
TGTGCCAGCTCACCACCGGGCCAGGGGTACGAGCAGTACTTC	CASSPPGQGYEQYF	.	TRBJ2-7	TRBV18	.
TGTGCCAGCAGCTTAAGGGGACAAGGAAACAATGAGCAGTTCTTC	CASSLRGQGNNEQFF	.	TRBJ2-1	TRBV7-2	.
TGTGCCTGGAGTGTCGGGAGGTTTCAGCCCCAGCATTTT	CAWSVGRFQPQHF	.	TRBJ1-5	TRBV30	.
TGTGCCATCAGTGAGCATCCGGGTATAAACACTGAAGCTTTCTTT	CAISEHPGINTEAFF	.	TRBJ1-1	TRBV10-3	.
TGTGCCAGCAGCTCCCACAGGGGGCCCTACGAGCAGTACTTC	CASSSHRGPYEQYF	TRBD1	TRBJ2-7	TRBV7-2	.
TGTGCCAGTAGCGTACTACGGGCTAGCGGGAACACAGATACGCAGTATTTT	CASSVLRASGNTDTQYF	TRBD2	TRBJ2-3	TRBV19	.
TGTGCCAGCTCACCCCTAGACAGCCCTAACGAGCAGTACTTC	CASSPLDSPNEQYF	.	TRBJ2-7	TRBV18	.
TGCGCCAGCAGCCGCGGACAGGGGAGGGACACTGAAGCTTTCTTT	CASSRGQGRDTEAFF	TRBD1	TRBJ1-1	TRBV4-1	few
TGTGCCAGCTCAGAACGACTGGTGAACACCGGGGAGCTGTTTTTT	CASSERLVNTGELFF	.	TRBJ2-2	TRBV18	once
TGTGCCAGCAGCGGGGACACTACTGAAGCTTTCTTT	CASSGDTTEAFF	.	TRBJ1-1	TRBV5-8	many
TGTGCCAGCAGTCACGAGGGGACAGTTGGTGGCTACACCTTC	CASSHEGTVGGYTF	TRBD1	TRBJ1-2	TRBV6-5	.
TGTGCCAGCAGTTTGACGGCAGGGGCGAACACTGAAGCTTTCTTT	CASSLTAGANTEAFF	.	TRBJ1-1	TRBV6-6	.
TGTGCCAGCAGTTACTCGACTGGGGAGGAGTATTTT	CASSYSTGEEYF	.	TRBJ2-3	TRBV6-5	.
TGTGCCAGCAGCTTAGGTCTCGGGAGGTACGAGCAGTACTTC	CASSLGLGRYEQYF	TRBD2	TRBJ2-7	TRBV7-2	.
TGTGCCAGCAGTCCAGGGACTAGCGGGGGGGCCCGCGATACGCAGTATTTT	CASSPGTSGGARDTQYF	TRBD2	TRBJ2-3	TRBV28	few
TGTGCCAGCAGCTCGACGGGAGGGTCAGATACGCAGTATTTT	CASSSTGGSDTQYF	TRBD2	TRBJ2-3	TRBV7-9	.
TGTGCCATCGGTGGGGGGAATAGCAATCAGCCCCAGCATTTT	CAIGGGNSNQPQHF	.	TRBJ1-5	TRBV10-3	once
TGCGCCAGCACCACTAGCGGGGGTAGCACAGATACGCAGTATTTT	CASTTSGGSTDTQYF	TRBD2	TRBJ2-3	TRBV5-1	once
TGTGCCAGCAGTCCCCCAGCTATCACAGATACGCAGTATTTT	CASSPPAITDTQYF	.	TRBJ2-3	TRBV28	many
TGTGCCAGCAGCCCCTACCGGACAGGGCAAGAGACCCAGTACTTC	CASSPYRTGQETQYF	TRBD1	TRBJ2-5	TRBV14	.
TGCGCCAGCAGTAAAGGAGGATTAGCGGGCGAGACCCAGTACTTC	CASSKGGLAGETQYF	TRBD2	TRBJ2-5	TRBV5-1	.
TGTGCCTGGAGTGTGGTAGGGTATGAGCAGTTCTTC	CAWSVVGYEQFF	.	TRBJ2-1	TRBV30	.
TGTGCCAGCAGCTTAGCTGAGCCTTCACCCCTCCACTTT	CASSLAEPSPLHF	.	TRBJ1-6	TRBV7-2	.
TGTGCCAGCAGTGAAACGCATAGGGGGTACCAAGAGACCCAGTACTTC	CASSETHRGYQETQYF	.	TRBJ2-5	TRBV6-1	.
TGTGCCAGCAGCTTAGGCGTGTTTAGCGGGGGGGCCCGGGAGACCCAGTACTTC	CASSLGVFSGGARETQYF	TRBD2	TRBJ2-5	TRBV13	.
TGTGCCACCAGCAGAGGCCGCGAGGGGAAAGCTTTCTTT	CATSRGREGKAFF	.	TRBJ1-1	TRBV15	.
TGTGCCAGCAGTTTCCGGGGAATTGGCTACACCTTC	CASSFRGIGYTF	.	TRBJ1-2	TRBV27	.
TGTGCCAGCAGTGATTATAGGGGTGCCGAAGCTTTCTTT	CASSDYRGAEAFF	.	TRBJ1-1	TRBV6-1	.
TGTGCCAGTAGTATCGGTAGCGGGAACACCGGGGAGCTGTTTTTT	CASSIGSGNTGELFF	.	TRBJ2-2	TRBV19	.
TGTGCCAGCAGTCCACTGTGGTGGCTAGCGGTCGATTCCTACGAGCAGTACTTC	CASSPLWWLAVDSYEQYF	TRBD2	TRBJ2-7	TRBV27	.
TGTGCCAGCAGCGCCCAAGGGGGGGGGACTGAAGCTTTCTTT	CASSAQGGGTEAFF	.	TRBJ1-1	TRBV7-9	.